The 21 T cell receptor beta chains below come from one sample, sequenced in a study of T cells in Graves' hyperthyroidism and ophthalmopathy. The source material, RNA transcripts, was used to amplify TCR beta CDR3 regions. The HTBI primer set served for first-round RT-PCR of the TCR CDR3. Via MiXCR, TCRdb re-called the multiplex PCR reads, giving one row per CDR3 protein. The table records approximately 360,000 distinct CDR3 sequences, more than 15% of them present only once. The sample comprised blood. The receptors shown here come from a woman aged 18-30 years with Graves' hyperthyroidism that later progressed to Graves' ophthalmopathy.

The table lists this clonotype with many counts. The chain has TRBV28 and TRBJ1-6; no firm D call. V shed 5 bases and J shed 0 bases, with 11 bases lying between them. The CDR3 sequence is 16 residues long. Germline CDR1 is MDHEN and CDR2 is SYDVKM. The CDR3 sequence is CASSPRRGSYNSPLHF. The CDR3 nucleotides are TGTGCCAGCAGTCCCCGCCGGGGCTCCTATAATTCACCCCTCCACTTT.

The gene calls are TRBV20-1 and TRBJ2-1, with D unresolved. Per germline, CDR1 DFQATT and CDR2 SNEGSKA (reference sequence). The CDR3 has 15 residues. With 3 bases removed from V and 1 base from J, the gap between germline ends came to 13 bases. The CDR3 DNA sequence: TGCAGTGCTAGGGATCCGGGTCGTTCCTACAATGAGCAGTTCTTC. Protein: CSARDPGRSYNEQFF.

This clonotype was detected many times. The chain recombines TRBV7-9 with TRBJ1-1; a weak D match, TRBD1 (5 bases). V was trimmed by 5 bases and J by 5 bases, leaving 18 bases between them. This CDR3 contains 15 residues. The germline V gene has CDR1 SEHNR and CDR2 FQNEAQ (reference sequence). DNA for the CDR3: TGTGCCAGCAGCCGAAGTGGAAGGGGAGGGACTGAAGCTTTCTTT. This sequence encodes CASSRSGRGGTEAFF.

About this clonotype: One end of the junction fails to match germline, which may point to a read error. The chain employs TRBV4-1 and TRBJ2-2, with D possibly being TRBD1 or TRBD2 (5 bases each). Germline values: CDR1 MGHRA, CDR2 YSYEKL. The CDR3 loop spans 16 amino acids. Written as DNA, the CDR3 is TGCGCCAGCAGCGACAGACTATCTCTGAACACCGGGGAGCCGTTTTTT. This gives the protein CASSDRLSLNTGEPFF.

This clonotype was counted many times. The chain has TRBV7-8 and TRBJ2-3; TRBD1 might be the D (5 bases). The CDR3 has 14 residues. V lost 5 bases to trimming and J lost 6 bases, with 15 bases between them. The germline V gene has CDR1 SGHVS and CDR2 FQNEAQ. The CDR3 region is CASSLGHSGDTQYF. CDR3 nucleotide sequence: TGTGCCAGCAGCCTGGGGCATTCTGGGGATACGCAGTATTTT.

This clonotype was observed a handful of times. A read error may explain this, as a much larger clone is one base away. The rearrangement joins TRBV3-1 to TRBJ2-1; 10 bases line up with TRBD2. This CDR3 has 19 amino acids. The V segment lost 3 bases and the J segment 4 bases; nucleotides outside the gene matches: 15. The germline V gene encodes CDR1 LGHDT and CDR2 YNNKEL (reference sequence). CDR3 in DNA: TGTGCCAGCAGCCAGGGGGTCCCTTACAGGACTAGCGGATACAATGAGCAGTTCTTC. Translated: CASSQGVPYRTSGYNEQFF.

This clonotype was counted ten times or more. The J gene is TRBJ2-5, the V gene TRBV6-1, with 7 bases matching TRBD1. After removal of 7 bases from V and 1 base from J, the junction contained 0 bases not matched to a gene. CDR3 length equals 12 residues. Germline loops: CDR1 MNHNS, CDR2 SASEGT. The CDR3 protein is CASKGAQETQYF. As DNA, the CDR3 is TGTGCCAGCAAGGGGGCCCAAGAGACCCAGTACTTC.

The chain recombines TRBV5-4 with TRBJ2-2; 9 bases agree with TRBD2. The V gene's germline CDR1 is SGHNT and CDR2 YYREEE (reference sequence). This CDR3 contains 17 residues. J was trimmed by 3 bases and V by 2 bases; bases with no gene match: 8. This CDR3 reads CASSFRLAGTDTGELFF. Written as DNA, the CDR3 is TGTGCCAGCAGCTTTCGGCTAGCGGGAACAGACACCGGGGAGCTGTTTTTT.

This clonotype was picked up many times. The genes are TRBV2 and TRBJ2-1; possibly TRBD2 for D (6 bases). The CDR3 runs 14 residues. Germline V gene sequence: CDR1 SNHLY, CDR2 FYNNEI. V lost 2 bases and J lost 5, with 10 bases in between. The CDR3 DNA reads TGTGCCAGCAGTGAAAGGCGGGAACACAATGAGCAGTTCTTC. Amino acid sequence: CASSERREHNEQFF. The full variable domain, in which reference TRBV2 and TRBJ2-1 provide the parts outside the CDR3, is EPEVTQTPSHQVTQMGQEVILRCVPISNHLYFYWYRQILGQKVEFLVSFYNNEISEKSEIFDDQFSVERPDGSNFTLKIRSTKLEDSAMYFCASSERREHNEQFFGPGTRLTVL.

The rearrangement links TRBV6-1 to TRBJ2-1; 9 nucleotides agree with TRBD2. Germline V gene lookup returns CDR1 MNHNS and CDR2 SASEGT. J was trimmed by 4 bases and V by 3 bases; bases with no gene match: 4. The CDR3 has 15 residues. The CDR3 is CASSDSGRPYNEQFF. In nucleotides, the CDR3 is TGTGCCAGCAGTGATAGCGGGAGACCTTACAATGAGCAGTTCTTC.

On this clonotype itself: Relative to the germline gene, one junction end is altered; a read error may explain this. J is TRBJ1-5 and V is TRBV4-3, with TRBD1 as a possible D gene (5 bases). Looked up from germline, CDR1 is LGHNA and CDR2 is YSLEER. The CDR3 length is 15 residues. CDR3 loop: CASSQETGVNQPLHF. The CDR3, as DNA: TGCGCCAGCAGCCAAGAAACAGGCGTTAATCAGCCCCTGCATTTT.

The chain has TRBV6-1 and TRBJ2-1, with TRBD1 matching over 7 bases. The trim removed 7 bases at V and 2 bases at J, leaving 8 bases unmatched. This CDR3 region has 15 residues. Per the germline V gene, CDR1 is MNHNS and CDR2 is SASEGT. For the CDR3, the DNA is TGTGCCAGCACTTCTGACAGGGTGACCTACAATGAGCAGTTCTTC. Amino acids: CASTSDRVTYNEQFF.

The chain recombines TRBV5-1 with TRBJ2-7, with D possibly being TRBD1 (6 bases). There are 16 residues in the CDR3. Germline V gene data show CDR1 as SGHRS and CDR2 as YFSETQ. V was clipped by 0 bases and J by 1 base, with 14 bases between them. CDR3 DNA sequence: TGCGCCAGCAGCTTGGGGGACACATCACCATCCTACGAGCAGTACTTC. Its protein product is CASSLGDTSPSYEQYF.

At least ten counts were recorded for this clonotype. The gene calls are TRBV28 and TRBJ1-4; TRBD1 matches at 9 bases. Trimming removed 7 bases from V and 8 bases from J; junction bases left unmatched: 11. Germline values: CDR1 MDHEN, CDR2 SYDVKM. There are 15 residues in the CDR3. The DNA of the CDR3 is TGTGCCAGCACCCTACAGGGGGCGCGAAGAGAAAAACTGTTTTTT. This gives the protein CASTLQGARREKLFF.

This clonotype showed up many times. The rearrangement joins TRBV6-2 or TRBV6-3 to TRBJ2-7; possible D gene TRBD2, 5 bases. V lost 0 bases, J lost 2 bases, and 11 bases lay in between. CDR1 is MNHEY, CDR2 SVGEGT, per germline. The CDR3 loop spans 15 amino acids. The CDR3 reads CASSYSRGNPYEQYF. For the CDR3, the DNA is TGTGCCAGCAGTTACTCCCGGGGTAACCCCTACGAGCAGTACTTC.

The chain joins TRBV6-5 to TRBJ2-5; the D gene is possibly TRBD2 (7 bases). Germline V gene lookup returns CDR1 MNHEY and CDR2 SVGAGI. The CDR3 is 17 amino acids. Trimming removed 2 bases from V and 6 bases from J, with 22 bases in between. CDR3 DNA sequence: TGTGCCAGCAGTTACCTCCGCCTCGGCGGGGGCGGAAAGACCCAGTACTTC. It codes for CASSYLRLGGGGKTQYF.

The chain recombines TRBV7-9 with TRBJ2-1, with 11 nucleotides matching TRBD2. Germline CDR1 and CDR2: SEHNR and FQNEAQ (reference sequence). V lost 5 bases, J lost 10 bases, and 7 bases stayed unmatched. The CDR3 contains 14 residues. CDR3: CASSPVTSGGEQFF. CDR3 nucleotide sequence: TGTGCCAGCAGCCCCGTCACTAGCGGGGGCGAGCAGTTCTTC.

Ten or more counts support this clonotype. The V gene is TRBV7-2, the J gene TRBJ1-5; D may be TRBD1 (6 bases). With 2 bases removed from V and 2 bases from J, the gap between germline ends came to 10 bases. The CDR3 runs 15 residues. Germline V gives CDR1 SGHTA, CDR2 FQGNSA. This chain's CDR3 is CASSLTGFGNQPQHF. DNA of the CDR3: TGTGCCAGCAGCTTAACAGGGTTTGGCAATCAGCCCCAGCATTTT.

This clonotype appeared many times. The CDR3 sequence is CASSLFVGTNRETQYF. CDR3 DNA: TGTGCCAGCAGTTTATTCGTCGGGACGAACAGAGAGACCCAGTACTTC. The J gene is TRBJ2-5, the V gene TRBV27; D may match TRBD1 or TRBD2 (5 bases each). This CDR3 is built from 16 residues. Germline CDR1 reads MNHEY; CDR2 reads SMNVEV (reference sequence). V dropped 1 base and J dropped 4 bases, with 16 bases sitting between them.

This clonotype has a count of ten or more. The V call is TRBV18, the J call TRBJ2-7; D may be TRBD1 (6 bases). The germline V gene has CDR1 KGHSH and CDR2 LQKENI. The CDR3 consists of 13 residues. The V and J ends lost 0 bases and 3 bases respectively, with 6 bases between them. The CDR3 nucleotides are TGTGCCAGCTCACCACCGGGACACTACGAGCAGTACTTC. This translates into CASSPPGHYEQYF.

This clonotype was recorded many times. The chain employs TRBV5-5 and TRBJ2-1; unclear D gene. The CDR3 extends over 11 amino acids. Trimming shortened V by 4 bases and J by 8 bases, and 7 bases separated the two germline ends. Germline CDR1 reads SGHKS; CDR2 reads YYEKEE (reference sequence). The CDR3 DNA follows: TGTGCCAGCAGCCCGCAGTATGAGCAGTTCTTC. Translated: CASSPQYEQFF. Based on the CDR3 plus reference TRBV5-5 and TRBJ2-1, the full variable domain is DAGVTQSPTHLIKTRGQQVTLRCSPISGHKSVSWYQQVLGQGPQFIFQYYEKEERGRGNFPDRFSARQFPNYSSELNVNALLLGDSALYLCASSPQYEQFFGPGTRLTVL.